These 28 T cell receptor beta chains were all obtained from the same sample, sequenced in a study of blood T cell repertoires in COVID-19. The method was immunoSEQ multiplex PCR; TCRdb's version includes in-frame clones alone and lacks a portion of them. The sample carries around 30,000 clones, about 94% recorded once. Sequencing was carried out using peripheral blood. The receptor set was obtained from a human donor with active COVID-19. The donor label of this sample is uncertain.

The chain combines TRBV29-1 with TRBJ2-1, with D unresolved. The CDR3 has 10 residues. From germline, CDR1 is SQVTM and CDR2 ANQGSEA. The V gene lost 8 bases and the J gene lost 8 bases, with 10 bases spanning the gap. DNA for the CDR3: TGCAGCTTACGTAGCCATGAGCAGTTCTTC. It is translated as CSLRSHEQFF.

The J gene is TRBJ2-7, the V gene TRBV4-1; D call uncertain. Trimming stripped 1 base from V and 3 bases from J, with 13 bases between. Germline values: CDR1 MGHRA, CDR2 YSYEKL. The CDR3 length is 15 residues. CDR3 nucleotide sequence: TGCGCCAGCAGCCAAGGAGGAAGCGTGCTCTACGAGCAGTACTTC. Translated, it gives CASSQGGSVLYEQYF.

In DNA form, the CDR3 reads TGTGCCACCAGTGATTCTCGCAGGGACGAGCAGTACTTC. It codes for CATSDSRRDEQYF. The chain employs TRBV24-1 and TRBJ2-7, with a tentative D call TRBD1 (5 bases). CDR1 and CDR2 (germline): KGHDR, SFDVKD. This CDR3 spans 13 amino acids. Trimming shortened V by 2 bases and J by 5 bases, and 9 bases separated the two germline ends.

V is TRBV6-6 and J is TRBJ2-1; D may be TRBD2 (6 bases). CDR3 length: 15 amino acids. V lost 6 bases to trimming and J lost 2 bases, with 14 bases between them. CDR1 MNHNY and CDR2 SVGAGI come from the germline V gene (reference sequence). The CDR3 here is CASSLSGSPYNEQFF. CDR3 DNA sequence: TGTGCCAGCAGCCTCAGCGGGTCACCCTACAATGAGCAGTTCTTC.

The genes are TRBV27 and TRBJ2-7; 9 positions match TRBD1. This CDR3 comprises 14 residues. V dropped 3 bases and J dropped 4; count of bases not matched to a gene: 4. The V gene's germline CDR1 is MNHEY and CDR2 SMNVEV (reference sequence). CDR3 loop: CASSLSDRGYEQYF. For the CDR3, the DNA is TGTGCCAGCAGTTTGTCGGACAGGGGTTACGAGCAGTACTTC.

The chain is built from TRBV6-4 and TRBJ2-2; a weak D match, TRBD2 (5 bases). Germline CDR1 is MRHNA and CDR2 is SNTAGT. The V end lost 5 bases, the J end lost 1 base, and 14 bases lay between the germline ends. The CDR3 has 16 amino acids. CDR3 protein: CASSPFGIGNTGELFF. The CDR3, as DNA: TGTGCCAGCAGTCCATTCGGGATCGGGAACACCGGGGAGCTGTTTTTT.

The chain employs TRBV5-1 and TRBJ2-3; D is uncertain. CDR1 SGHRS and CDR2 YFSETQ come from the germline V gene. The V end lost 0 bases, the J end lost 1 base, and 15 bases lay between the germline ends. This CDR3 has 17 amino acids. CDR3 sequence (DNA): TGCGCCAGCAGCTTGGTACCAGGCAGACGTGGCACAGATACGCAGTATTTT. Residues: CASSLVPGRRGTDTQYF. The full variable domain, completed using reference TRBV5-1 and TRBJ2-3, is KAGVTQTPRYLIKTRGQQVTLSCSPISGHRSVSWYQQTPGQGLQFLFEYFSETQRNKGNFPGRFSGRQFSNSRSEMNVSTLELGDSALYLCASSLVPGRRGTDTQYFGPGTRLTVL.

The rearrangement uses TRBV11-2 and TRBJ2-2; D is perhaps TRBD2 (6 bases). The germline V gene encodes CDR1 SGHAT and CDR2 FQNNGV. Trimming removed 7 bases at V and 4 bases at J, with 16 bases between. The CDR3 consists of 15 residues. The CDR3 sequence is CASNRRARGTGELFF. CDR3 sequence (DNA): TGTGCCAGCAACCGACGGGCGCGGGGCACCGGGGAGCTGTTTTTT.

CDR3 bases: TGTGCCAGCAGCGTGGTGGGGAGGGAGCAGTACTTC. As protein: CASSVVGREQYF. The chain joins TRBV5-5 to TRBJ2-7; TRBD2 is a possible D gene (6 bases). V shed 4 bases and J shed 7 bases, with 12 bases lying between them. The CDR3 is 12 residues long. CDR1 and CDR2 from the germline V gene are SGHKS and YYEKEE (reference sequence).

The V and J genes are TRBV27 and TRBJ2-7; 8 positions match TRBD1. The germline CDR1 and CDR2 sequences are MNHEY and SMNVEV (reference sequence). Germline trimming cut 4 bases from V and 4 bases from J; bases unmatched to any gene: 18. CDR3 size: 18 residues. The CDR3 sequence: CASSSQGAAYGVWYEQYF. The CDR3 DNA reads TGTGCCAGCAGTTCCCAGGGGGCGGCGTACGGGGTTTGGTACGAGCAGTACTTC.

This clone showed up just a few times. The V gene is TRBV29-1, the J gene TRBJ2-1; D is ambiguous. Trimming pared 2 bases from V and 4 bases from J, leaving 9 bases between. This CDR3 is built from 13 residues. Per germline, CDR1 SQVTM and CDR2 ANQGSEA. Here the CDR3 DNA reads TGCAGCGTTGAACGGGTAATGTACAATGAGCAGTTCTTC. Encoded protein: CSVERVMYNEQFF.

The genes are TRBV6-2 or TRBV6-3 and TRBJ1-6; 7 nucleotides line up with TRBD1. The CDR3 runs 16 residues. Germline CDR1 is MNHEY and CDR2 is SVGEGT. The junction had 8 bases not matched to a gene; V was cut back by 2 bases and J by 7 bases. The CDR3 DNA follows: TGTGCCAGCAGTTACCCCGACAGGGCGGGGAATTCACCCCTCCACTTT. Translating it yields CASSYPDRAGNSPLHF.

The CDR3 protein is CAWSGNRGQRRWNTEAFF. Written as DNA, the CDR3 is TGTGCCTGGAGTGGCAACAGGGGGCAGAGAAGATGGAACACTGAAGCTTTCTTT. V and J are TRBV30 and TRBJ1-1; TRBD1 matches 9 bases. The CDR3 length is 18 residues. V was pared by 1 base and J by 1 base, with 13 bases of the junction left unmatched. The germline gives CDR1 GTSNPN, CDR2 SVGIG (reference sequence).

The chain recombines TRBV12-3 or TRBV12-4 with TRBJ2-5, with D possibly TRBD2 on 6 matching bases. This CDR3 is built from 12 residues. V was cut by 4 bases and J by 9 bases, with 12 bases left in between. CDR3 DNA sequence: TGTGCCAGCAGTTCGGGCTGGGAGGCCCAGTACTTC. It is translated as CASSSGWEAQYF.

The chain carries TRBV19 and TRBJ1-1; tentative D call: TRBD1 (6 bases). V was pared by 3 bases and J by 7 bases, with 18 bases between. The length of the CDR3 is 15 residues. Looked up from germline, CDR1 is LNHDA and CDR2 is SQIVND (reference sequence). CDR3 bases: TGTGCCAGTAGTATCCTCACCGGGACACCCCGTGAAGCTTTCTTT. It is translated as CASSILTGTPREAFF.

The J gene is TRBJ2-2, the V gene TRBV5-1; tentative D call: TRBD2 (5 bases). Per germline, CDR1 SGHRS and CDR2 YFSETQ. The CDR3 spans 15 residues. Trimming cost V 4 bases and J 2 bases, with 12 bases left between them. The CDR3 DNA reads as TGCGCCAGCAGCGCCGGAGGAGTCAACACCGGGGAGCTGTTTTTT. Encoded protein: CASSAGGVNTGELFF.

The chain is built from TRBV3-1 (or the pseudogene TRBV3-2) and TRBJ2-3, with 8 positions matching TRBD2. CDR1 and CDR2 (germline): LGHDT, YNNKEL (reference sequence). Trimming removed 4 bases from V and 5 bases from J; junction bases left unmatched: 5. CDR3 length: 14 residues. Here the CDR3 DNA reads TGTGCCAGCAGCCCGGCGGGGGGTAGAGATACGCAGTATTTT. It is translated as CASSPAGGRDTQYF.

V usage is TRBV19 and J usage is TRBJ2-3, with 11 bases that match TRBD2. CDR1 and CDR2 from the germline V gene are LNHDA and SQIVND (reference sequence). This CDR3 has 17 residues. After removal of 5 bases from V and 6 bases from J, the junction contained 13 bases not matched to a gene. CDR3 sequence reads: CASSPRLAGRPNDTQYF. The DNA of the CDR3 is TGTGCCAGTAGTCCCCGACTAGCGGGACGACCAAATGATACGCAGTATTTT.

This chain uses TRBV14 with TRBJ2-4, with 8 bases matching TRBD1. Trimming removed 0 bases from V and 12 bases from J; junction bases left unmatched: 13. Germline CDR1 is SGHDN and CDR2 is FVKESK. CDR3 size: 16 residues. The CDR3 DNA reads TGTGCCAGCAGCCAAGATCTTATCGGGGCAGGGGGCGATCAGTACTTC. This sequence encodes CASSQDLIGAGGDQYF.

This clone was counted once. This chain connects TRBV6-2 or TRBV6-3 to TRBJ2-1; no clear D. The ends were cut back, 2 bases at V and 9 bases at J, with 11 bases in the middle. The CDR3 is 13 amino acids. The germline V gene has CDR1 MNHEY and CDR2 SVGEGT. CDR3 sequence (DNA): TGTGCCAGCAGTTACCGAGATTCGTTTGAGCAGTTCTTC. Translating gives CASSYRDSFEQFF.

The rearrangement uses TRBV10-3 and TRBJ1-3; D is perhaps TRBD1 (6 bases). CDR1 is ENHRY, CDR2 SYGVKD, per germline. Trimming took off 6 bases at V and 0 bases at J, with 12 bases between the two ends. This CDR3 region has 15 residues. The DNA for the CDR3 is TGTGCCATCAGGCCAGGACAGATCTCTGGAAACACCATATATTTT. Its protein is CAIRPGQISGNTIYF.

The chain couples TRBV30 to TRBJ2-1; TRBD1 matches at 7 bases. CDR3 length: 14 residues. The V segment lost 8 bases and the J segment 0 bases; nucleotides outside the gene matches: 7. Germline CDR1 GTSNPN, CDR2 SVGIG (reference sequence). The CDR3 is CATGQAGSYNEQFF. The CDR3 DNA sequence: TGTGCCACCGGACAGGCGGGCTCCTACAATGAGCAGTTCTTC.

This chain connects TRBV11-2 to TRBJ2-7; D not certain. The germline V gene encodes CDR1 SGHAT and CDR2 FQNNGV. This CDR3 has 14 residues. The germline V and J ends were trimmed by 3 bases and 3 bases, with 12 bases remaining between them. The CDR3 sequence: CASSFTQRSYEQYF. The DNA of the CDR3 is TGTGCCAGCAGCTTTACGCAGAGGAGCTACGAGCAGTACTTC.

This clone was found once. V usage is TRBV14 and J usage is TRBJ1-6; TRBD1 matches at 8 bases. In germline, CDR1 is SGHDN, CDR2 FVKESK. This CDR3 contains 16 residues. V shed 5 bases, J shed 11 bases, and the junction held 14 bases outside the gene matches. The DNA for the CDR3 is TGTGCCAGCAGCTATATCCGGGACAGGCTAAGAACACCCCTCCACTTT. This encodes CASSYIRDRLRTPLHF.

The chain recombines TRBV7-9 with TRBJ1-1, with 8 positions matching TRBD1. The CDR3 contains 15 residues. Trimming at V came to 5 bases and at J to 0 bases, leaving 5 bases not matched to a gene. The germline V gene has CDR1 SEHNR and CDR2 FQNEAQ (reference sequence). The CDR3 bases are TGTGCCAGCAGCCAATCAGGGGGCCTGAACACTGAAGCTTTCTTT. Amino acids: CASSQSGGLNTEAFF.

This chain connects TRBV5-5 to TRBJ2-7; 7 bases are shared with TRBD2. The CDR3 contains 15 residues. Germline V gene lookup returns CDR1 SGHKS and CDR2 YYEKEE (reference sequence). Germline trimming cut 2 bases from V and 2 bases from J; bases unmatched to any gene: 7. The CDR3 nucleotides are TGTGCCAGCAGCTTCGCCGGGACTACCGCCTACGAGCAGTACTTC. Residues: CASSFAGTTAYEQYF.

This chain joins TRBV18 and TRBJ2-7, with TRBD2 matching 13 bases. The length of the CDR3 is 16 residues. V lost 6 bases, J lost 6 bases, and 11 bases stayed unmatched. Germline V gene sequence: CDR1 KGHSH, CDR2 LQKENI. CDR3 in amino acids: CASSPGLAGLAGEQYF. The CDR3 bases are TGTGCCAGCTCCCCGGGACTAGCGGGATTGGCGGGCGAGCAGTACTTC.

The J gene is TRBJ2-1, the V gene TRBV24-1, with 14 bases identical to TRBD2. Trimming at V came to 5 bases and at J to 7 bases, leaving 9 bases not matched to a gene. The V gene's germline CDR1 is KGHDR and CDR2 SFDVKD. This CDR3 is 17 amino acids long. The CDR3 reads CATSAQPGLAGENEQFF. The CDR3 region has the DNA TGTGCCACCAGTGCCCAACCGGGACTAGCGGGAGAAAATGAGCAGTTCTTC.